The 20 T cell receptor beta chains presented below share a single source sample, sequenced in a study of T-cell memory formation after mild COVID-19. One entry per CDR3 protein, called by TCRdb with MiXCR from the 5' RACE reads. Counted here are about 170,000 distinct CDR3 sequences, 13% occurring once; the ten biggest clones make up approximately 3.5%. The specimen sequenced was PBMCs or a T cell subset sorted from them (not recorded which). These receptors all come from a man aged 18 to 30 who had mild COVID-19 (a few samples of this study predate the infection). Cell type and time point are not known.

The sample holds a few counts of this clonotype. The chain recombines TRBV20-1 with TRBJ1-5; perhaps TRBD1 as D (6 bases). CDR3 length: 14 residues. Germline CDR1 and CDR2: DFQATT and SNEGSKA (reference sequence). Trimming took off 5 bases at V and 5 bases at J, with 16 bases between the two ends. The CDR3, as DNA: TGCAGTGCTCACCCAGGGGCCGGAGATCAGCCCCAGCATTTT. The encoded protein is CSAHPGAGDQPQHF.

This clonotype was detected many times. The chain carries TRBV2 and TRBJ2-3, with 8 bases identical to TRBD2. Germline V CDR1 and CDR2: SNHLY, FYNNEI. Trimming removed 6 bases from V and 10 bases from J; junction bases left unmatched: 6. This CDR3 is 12 amino acids long. CDR3 loop: CASSRSGEAQYF. For the CDR3, the DNA is TGTGCCAGCAGCCGTAGCGGGGAGGCGCAGTATTTT.

This clonotype has more than one count but fewer than ten. The V and J genes are TRBV4-3 and TRBJ2-7; D is uncertain. This CDR3 is 15 amino acids long. CDR1 is LGHNA and CDR2 is YSLEER in the germline V gene. V was cut by 0 bases and J by 1 base, with 10 bases left in between. CDR3 loop: CASSQDPRQSYEQYF. The CDR3 DNA reads as TGCGCCAGCAGCCAAGATCCCCGTCAGTCCTACGAGCAGTACTTC.

This clonotype was detected ten times or more. One end of the junction does not line up with germline, which may come from a read error. This chain joins TRBV5-1 and TRBJ1-5, with D possibly being TRBD1 (5 bases). The CDR3 runs to 14 residues. The germline V gene encodes CDR1 SGHRS and CDR2 YFSETQ. CDR3 bases: TGTGCCAGCAGCTTAGAAGGGGGCAATCAGCCCCAGCATTTT. Translating it yields CASSLEGGNQPQHF.

This clonotype was seen at least ten times. The rearrangement joins TRBV7-2 to TRBJ2-5; the D gene could be TRBD1 or TRBD2 (6 bases each). Germline CDR1 SGHTA, CDR2 FQGNSA. The CDR3 is 15 residues long. The ends were cut back, 4 bases at V and 5 bases at J, with 17 bases in the middle. The CDR3 region is CASSWRQEGRETQYF. The CDR3, as DNA: TGTGCCAGCAGCTGGAGACAGGAGGGGAGGGAGACCCAGTACTTC.

In this sample, this clonotype turned up a few times. The chain recombines TRBV29-1 with TRBJ1-1; 9 nucleotides line up with TRBD1. V lost 1 base and J lost 4; bases outside the gene matches: 7. The CDR3 has 15 amino acids. Germline V CDR1 and CDR2: SQVTM, ANQGSEA. In DNA form, the CDR3 reads TGCAGCGTTGAAGGGAAGACAGGGGGTCTCACTGAAGCTTTCTTT. Translated, it gives CSVEGKTGGLTEAFF.

J is TRBJ2-2 and V is TRBV6-5; the D gene is possibly TRBD1 (5 bases). With 6 bases removed from V and 1 base from J, the gap between germline ends came to 9 bases. This CDR3 comprises 14 residues. Per the germline V gene, CDR1 is MNHEY and CDR2 is SVGAGI. The CDR3 protein is CASRQGMNTGELFF. CDR3 coding DNA: TGTGCCAGCAGGCAGGGCATGAACACCGGGGAGCTGTTTTTT.

This chain connects TRBV12-3 or TRBV12-4 to TRBJ2-4; perhaps TRBD2 as D (6 bases). The V end lost 2 bases, the J end lost 2 bases, and 10 bases lay between the germline ends. The CDR3 length is 15 residues. CDR3 region: CASSLNGLTKNIQYF. The CDR3, as DNA: TGTGCCAGCAGTTTAAACGGACTAACCAAAAACATTCAGTACTTC.

J is TRBJ1-2 and V is TRBV3-1; D unresolved. CDR3 length equals 14 residues. Looked up from germline, CDR1 is LGHDT and CDR2 is YNNKEL (reference sequence). Trimming took off 2 bases at V and 8 bases at J, with 15 bases between the two ends. The CDR3 nucleotides read TGTGCCAGCAGCCAAACTTACGAGGAGAGCGGCTACACCTTC. Protein product: CASSQTYEESGYTF.

This clonotype was seen at least ten times. This chain links TRBV12-3 or TRBV12-4 with TRBJ2-4; TRBD1 or TRBD2 may be the D gene (5 bases each). The CDR3 length is 13 residues. V was cut by 3 bases and J by 8 bases, with 11 bases left in between. The chain's CDR3 is CASSLGERDIQYF. CDR3 sequence (DNA): TGTGCCAGCAGTTTGGGGGAGAGAGACATTCAGTACTTC.

This clonotype was seen at least ten times. This chain links TRBV7-2 with TRBJ2-1; 7 bases are shared with TRBD2. The CDR3 covers 15 residues. CDR1 is SGHTA, CDR2 FQGNSA, per germline. V shed 6 bases and J 1 base; nucleotides not matched to a gene: 6. Here the CDR3 DNA reads TGTGCCAGCAGTCCGAGCGGGGATTCCTACAATGAGCAGTTCTTC. Its translation: CASSPSGDSYNEQFF.

V and J are TRBV5-1 and TRBJ2-7; D perhaps matches TRBD1 (6 bases). Germline V gene lookup returns CDR1 SGHRS and CDR2 YFSETQ. V gave up 4 bases and J gave up 2 bases, with 22 bases separating them. This CDR3 spans 17 amino acids. CDR3 bases: TGCGCCAGCAGCACGCCGCCGGGTCAGGGGCCCCCCTACGAGCAGTACTTC. Its translation: CASSTPPGQGPPYEQYF. The complete variable domain, with remaining parts taken from reference TRBV5-1 and TRBJ2-7, reads KAGVTQTPRYLIKTRGQQVTLSCSPISGHRSVSWYQQTPGQGLQFLFEYFSETQRNKGNFPGRFSGRQFSNSRSEMNVSTLELGDSALYLCASSTPPGQGPPYEQYFGPGTRLTVT.

This sequence joins TRBV30 and TRBJ1-1; the match to TRBD1 covers 8 bases. The germline V gene encodes CDR1 GTSNPN and CDR2 SVGIG (reference sequence). CDR3 size: 13 residues. After removal of 0 bases from V and 4 bases from J, the junction contained 1 base not matched to a gene. The CDR3 region is CAWSVQGATEAFF. CDR3 nucleotide sequence: TGTGCCTGGAGTGTGCAGGGGGCCACTGAAGCTTTCTTT.

This clonotype was observed at least ten times. The rearrangement uses TRBV2 and TRBJ2-5, with 9 nucleotides matching TRBD2. The CDR3 has 15 residues. With 4 bases clipped from V and 2 bases from J, the junction kept 5 bases outside the gene matches. Germline values: CDR1 SNHLY, CDR2 FYNNEI. CDR3 residues: CASSGGSGGQETQYF. The CDR3 nucleotides read TGTGCCAGCAGTGGGGGTAGCGGGGGACAAGAGACCCAGTACTTC.

The rearrangement links TRBV14 to TRBJ2-3, with D perhaps given as TRBD1 or TRBD2 (5 bases each). Between the trimmed V and J ends, which lost 2 bases and 6 bases, there was a span of 12 bases. Germline-derived CDR1 and CDR2 are SGHDN and FVKESK. The CDR3 sequence is 14 residues long. CDR3 sequence reads: CASSQQGPWDTQYF. The CDR3 DNA follows: TGTGCCAGCAGCCAACAGGGACCCTGGGATACGCAGTATTTT.

This clonotype was seen more than once but under ten times. V is TRBV18 and J is TRBJ1-1; D ambiguous. V lost 3 bases, J lost 4 bases, and 12 bases lay in between. Germline V gene data show CDR1 as KGHSH and CDR2 as LQKENI. CDR3 length: 14 amino acids. As DNA, the CDR3 is TGTGCCAGCTCACCGGCGGGGTTCGGCACTGAAGCTTTCTTT. Encoded protein: CASSPAGFGTEAFF.

This chain connects TRBV6-5 to TRBJ2-3; D call uncertain. V lost 3 bases to trimming and J lost 4 bases, with 11 bases between them. This CDR3 is 14 amino acids long. Per the germline V gene, CDR1 is MNHEY and CDR2 is SVGAGI. Here the CDR3 reads CASSYLIGSDTQYF. In nucleotides, the CDR3 is TGTGCCAGCAGTTATCTTATCGGGTCAGATACGCAGTATTTT.

Only a few counts were recorded for this clonotype. The chain links TRBV2 to TRBJ2-3; no clear D. V gave up 5 bases and J gave up 1 base, with 10 bases separating them. Germline values: CDR1 SNHLY, CDR2 FYNNEI. The CDR3 is made up of 14 amino acids. The CDR3 spells CASSSQTRTDTQYF. The CDR3 nucleotides read TGTGCCAGCAGTTCCCAGACACGCACAGATACGCAGTATTTT.

There are a few counts of this clonotype. J is TRBJ1-6 and V is TRBV7-3; TRBD1 might be the D (5 bases). Trimming left V 2 bases short and J 0 bases short, with 11 bases between. CDR3 size: 17 residues. The germline CDR1 and CDR2 sequences are SGHTA and FQGTGA. The CDR3 DNA follows: TGTGCCAGCAGCTTAGGGGCCGGTAGCTCCTATAATTCACCCCTCCACTTT. Protein product: CASSLGAGSSYNSPLHF.

This clonotype showed up just a few times. V usage is TRBV21-1 and J usage is TRBJ2-7; the table's D gene call, TRBD1, was not cross checked with the DNA. TRBV21-1 is given as a pseudogene. CDR3 length: 16 residues. For the CDR3, the DNA is TGTGCCAGCAGCAAAGCCTCCAGGGGCCGCTTAGGCGAGCAGTACGTC. Translating gives CASSKASRGRLGEQYV.